This passage covers 32 T cell receptor beta chains from one sample sequenced in a study of T-cell memory formation after mild COVID-19. TCRdb reanalysed the 5' RACE reads using MiXCR and keeps one entry per CDR3 protein. In the table there are about 400,000 distinct CDR3 sequences, 15% to 20% of which are singletons. Sample: PBMCs or a T cell subset sorted from them (not recorded which). The receptors were sampled from a man aged 18 to 30 who had mild COVID-19 (a few samples of this study predate the infection). Cell type and time point are not known.

This clonotype was observed a handful of times. This chain uses TRBV5-1 with TRBJ2-7; weak D call: TRBD2 (6 bases). From germline, CDR1 is SGHRS and CDR2 YFSETQ. The CDR3 contains 14 residues. V was shortened by 5 bases and J by 0 bases, with 12 bases between the two germline ends. CDR3 sequence (DNA): TGCGCCAGCAGGACTCGGGAGTACTCCTACGAGCAGTACTTC. Its translation: CASRTREYSYEQYF.

This clonotype has only a few counts. This chain links TRBV5-1 with TRBJ2-7; D may be TRBD1 or TRBD2 (5 bases each). Germline CDR1 reads SGHRS; CDR2 reads YFSETQ. The CDR3 totals 13 residues. Trimming stripped 0 bases from V and 7 bases from J, with 11 bases between. The CDR3 here is CASSLAGLWEQYF. The CDR3 DNA reads as TGCGCCAGCAGCTTGGCGGGGCTTTGGGAGCAGTACTTC. Using reference TRBV5-1 and TRBJ2-7 for the parts outside the CDR3, the full variable domain is KAGVTQTPRYLIKTRGQQVTLSCSPISGHRSVSWYQQTPGQGLQFLFEYFSETQRNKGNFPGRFSGRQFSNSRSEMNVSTLELGDSALYLCASSLAGLWEQYFGPGTRLTVT.

A few counts support this clonotype. V usage is TRBV7-2 and J usage is TRBJ2-3, with a weak D call TRBD2 (6 bases). Trimming left V 7 bases short and J 6 bases short, with 14 bases between. Germline assignment: CDR1 SGHTA and CDR2 FQGNSA. This CDR3 contains 13 residues. CDR3 loop: CASIQEGRDTQYF. CDR3 coding DNA: TGTGCCAGCATCCAGGAGGGTCGCGATACGCAGTATTTT.

This clonotype has just a few counts. The chain employs TRBV12-3 or TRBV12-4 and TRBJ2-7; D call uncertain. CDR3 length equals 12 residues. V was clipped by 3 bases and J by 3 bases, with 6 bases between them. The CDR3: CASSFNRYEQYF. The CDR3 region has the DNA TGTGCCAGCAGTTTTAATCGCTACGAGCAGTACTTC.

V is TRBV7-2 and J is TRBJ1-5; D is unresolved. This CDR3 contains 14 residues. The V end lost 0 bases, the J end lost 6 bases, and 9 bases lay between the germline ends. Per the germline V gene, CDR1 is SGHTA and CDR2 is FQGNSA. Here the CDR3 DNA reads TGTGCCAGCAGCTTAGCGGGATCCCGTCAGCCCCAGCATTTT. It yields the protein CASSLAGSRQPQHF. Filled out from reference TRBV7-2 and TRBJ1-5, the complete variable domain reads GAGVSQSPSNKVTEKGKDVELRCDPISGHTALYWYRQSLGQGLEFLIYFQGNSAPDKSGLPSDRFSAERTGGSVSTLTIQRTQQEDSAVYLCASSLAGSRQPQHFGDGTRLSIL.

J is TRBJ2-1 and V is TRBV6-4; D not certain. V was trimmed by 4 bases and J by 6 bases, leaving 13 bases between them. This CDR3 is built from 14 residues. CDR1 is MRHNA and CDR2 is SNTAGT in the germline V gene. The CDR3 coding sequence is TGTGCCAGCAGTGTGTCTGGGGAAGGCAATGAGCAGTTCTTC. This translates into CASSVSGEGNEQFF.

This sequence joins TRBV6-5 and TRBJ2-2; 8 nucleotides line up with TRBD1. Germline V gene sequence: CDR1 MNHEY, CDR2 SVGAGI. V shed 2 bases and J 5 bases; nucleotides not matched to a gene: 7. The CDR3 is made up of 16 amino acids. In nucleotides, the CDR3 is TGTGCCAGCAGTTACCGCTGGGACAGGTGGACCGGGGAGCTGTTTTTT. This encodes CASSYRWDRWTGELFF.

The chain is built from TRBV4-3 and TRBJ2-3; no reliable D call. Germline CDR1 LGHNA, CDR2 YSLEER. The CDR3 contains 16 residues. V gave up 1 base and J gave up 0 bases, with 11 bases separating them. The CDR3 coding sequence is TGCGCCAGCAGCCAAGTGAGAGGTATCAGCACAGATACGCAGTATTTT. Encoded protein: CASSQVRGISTDTQYF.

This rearrangement joins TRBV11-3 to TRBJ2-1, with 7 nucleotides matching TRBD1. J was trimmed by 6 bases and V by 4 bases; bases with no gene match: 9. CDR3 length: 15 residues. CDR1 SGHNT and CDR2 YENEEA come from the germline V gene. The DNA of the CDR3 is TGTGCCAGCAGCTCCTACTACAGGGGAGTCAATGAGCAGTTCTTC. Its translation: CASSSYYRGVNEQFF.

The chain couples TRBV7-2 to TRBJ2-5; 15 nucleotides align to TRBD2. Germline V gene lookup returns CDR1 SGHTA and CDR2 FQGNSA. The CDR3 is 16 residues long. J was trimmed by 4 bases and V by 5 bases; bases with no gene match: 5. CDR3 loop: CASSTGLAGGGETQYF. The CDR3 DNA reads as TGTGCCAGCAGCACCGGACTAGCGGGGGGGGGAGAGACCCAGTACTTC. The whole variable domain, remainder taken from reference TRBV7-2 and TRBJ2-5, is GAGVSQSPSNKVTEKGKDVELRCDPISGHTALYWYRQSLGQGLEFLIYFQGNSAPDKSGLPSDRFSAERTGGSVSTLTIQRTQQEDSAVYLCASSTGLAGGGETQYFGPGTRLLVL.

This clonotype was observed at least ten times. The V gene is TRBV5-1, the J gene TRBJ2-3, with no clear D. Germline-derived CDR1 and CDR2 are SGHRS and YFSETQ. With 3 bases removed from V and 4 bases from J, the gap between germline ends came to 9 bases. The CDR3 covers 13 residues. The CDR3: CASSSPGPDTQYF. The CDR3 bases are TGCGCCAGCAGCTCCCCTGGGCCAGATACGCAGTATTTT.

The chain combines TRBV10-3 with TRBJ2-6, with TRBD1 identical over 9 bases. Trimming at V came to 3 bases and at J to 0 bases, leaving 9 bases not matched to a gene. Germline assignment: CDR1 ENHRY and CDR2 SYGVKD. CDR3 length: 19 residues. The CDR3 loop is CAISDPVGTGSSGANVLTF. The CDR3 DNA follows: TGTGCCATCAGTGACCCCGTCGGGACAGGGAGCTCTGGGGCCAACGTCCTGACTTTC.

The rearrangement uses TRBV20-1 and TRBJ2-3; TRBD2 might be the D (7 bases). V was cut by 0 bases and J by 12 bases, with 10 bases left in between. Per the germline V gene, CDR1 is DFQATT and CDR2 is SNEGSKA (reference sequence). CDR3 length: 11 residues. The CDR3 region has the DNA TGCAGTGCTAGAGAGGGGGGGGGCCAGTATTTT. It codes for CSAREGGGQYF.

The chain carries TRBV7-2 and TRBJ2-5; D might be TRBD2 (6 bases). With 1 base removed from V and 2 bases from J, the gap between germline ends came to 11 bases. The germline gives CDR1 SGHTA, CDR2 FQGNSA. The CDR3 consists of 15 residues. The CDR3 nucleotides read TGTGCCAGCAGCTTAGGTCCGGGGGTACAAGAGACCCAGTACTTC. It translates to CASSLGPGVQETQYF.

J is TRBJ1-1 and V is TRBV10-3; the D is unclear. Trimming pared 0 bases from V and 10 bases from J, leaving 9 bases between. Per germline, CDR1 ENHRY and CDR2 SYGVKD. This CDR3 has 12 amino acids. CDR3 in amino acids: CAISESDAIAFF. The CDR3 coding sequence is TGTGCCATCAGTGAGTCGGACGCGATAGCTTTCTTT.

CDR3 sequence (DNA): TGTGCCAGCAGCCAAGATTTAGCGGGGGGAAAGGAGCAGTTCTTC. This translates into CASSQDLAGGKEQFF. The V gene is TRBV3-1, the J gene TRBJ2-1, with 10 bases that match TRBD2. The junction had 6 bases not matched to a gene; V was cut back by 0 bases and J by 10 bases. From germline, CDR1 is LGHDT and CDR2 YNNKEL (reference sequence). CDR3 length: 15 amino acids.

V and J are TRBV3-1 and TRBJ2-5, with D possibly being TRBD1 or TRBD2 (5 bases each). Germline CDR1 and CDR2: LGHDT and YNNKEL (reference sequence). V lost 1 base and J 2 bases, leaving 8 bases between the germline ends. The CDR3 covers 14 residues. CDR3 nucleotide sequence: TGTGCCAGCAGCCAAGGGGACGGACAAGAGACCCAGTACTTC. It encodes CASSQGDGQETQYF.

The chain employs TRBV12-3 or TRBV12-4 and TRBJ1-2; no definite D call. The CDR3 extends over 13 amino acids. Trimming shortened V by 5 bases and J by 7 bases, and 14 bases separated the two germline ends. The CDR3 is CASSPLGSGGYTF. In DNA form, the CDR3 reads TGTGCCAGCAGTCCTCTTGGGTCAGGTGGCTACACCTTC.

The chain is built from TRBV19 and TRBJ1-2, with D perhaps TRBD1 (5 bases). This CDR3 region has 14 residues. The germline V and J ends were trimmed by 2 bases and 4 bases, with 11 bases remaining between them. Germline values: CDR1 LNHDA, CDR2 SQIVND (reference sequence). The CDR3 nucleotides are TGTGCCAGTAGTATACGTCAGGGCCCCTATGGCTACACCTTC. It is translated as CASSIRQGPYGYTF.

This clonotype was seen only a few times. J is TRBJ2-2 and V is TRBV5-1; 7 nucleotides align to TRBD2. Germline lookup yields CDR1 SGHRS and CDR2 YFSETQ. The V gene end was trimmed by 2 bases and the J gene end by 7 bases; junction bases not matched to a gene: 8. The length of the CDR3 is 15 residues. The CDR3 DNA is TGCGCCAGCAGCTTTAACCGGGGGGAAGTCGGGGAGCTGTTTTTT. Its translation: CASSFNRGEVGELFF.

This clonotype showed up just once. CDR3 sequence: CASSLLGGPGGELFF. The DNA for the CDR3 is TGTGCCAGCAGCTTGCTTGGGGGGCCGGGCGGGGAGCTGTTTTTT. The chain recombines TRBV5-5 with TRBJ2-2; TRBD1 or TRBD2 may be the D gene (6 bases each). Trimming removed 1 base at V and 7 bases at J, with 14 bases between. CDR1 is SGHKS and CDR2 is YYEKEE in the germline V gene (reference sequence). CDR3 length: 15 amino acids.

This sequence joins TRBV9 and TRBJ1-2, with 7 bases fitting TRBD1. Germline CDR1 reads SGDLS; CDR2 reads YYNGEE. The trim removed 4 bases at V and 1 base at J, leaving 7 bases unmatched. The CDR3 loop spans 15 amino acids. The CDR3 DNA follows: TGTGCCAGCAGCAAAAGACAGGGTGATAACTATGGCTACACCTTC. Protein product: CASSKRQGDNYGYTF.

This clonotype was observed a few times. The chain's CDR3 is CASSFRVNEQYF. The DNA of the CDR3 is TGTGCCAGCAGCTTCAGGGTTAACGAGCAGTACTTC. This sequence joins TRBV5-6 and TRBJ2-7; the D gene is possibly TRBD1 (5 bases). The V end was cut by 2 bases, the J end by 5 bases, with 8 bases between. The CDR3 sequence is 12 residues long. Germline loops: CDR1 SGHDT, CDR2 YYEEEE.

This clonotype was seen at least ten times. The chain is built from TRBV6-5 and TRBJ2-3; perhaps TRBD2 as D (6 bases). This CDR3 is 14 amino acids long. V was trimmed by 2 bases and J by 2 bases, leaving 8 bases between them. Germline assignment: CDR1 MNHEY and CDR2 SVGAGI. Here the CDR3 reads CASSYGGSTDTQYF. CDR3 DNA sequence: TGTGCCAGCAGTTACGGGGGGTCCACAGATACGCAGTATTTT.

This clonotype was recorded once. The chain combines TRBV7-8 with TRBJ1-1; D is ambiguous. From germline, CDR1 is SGHVS and CDR2 FQNEAQ. The CDR3 loop spans 15 amino acids. The V and J ends lost 6 bases and 1 base respectively, with 15 bases between them. CDR3 nucleotide sequence: TGTGCCAGCAGTCTAGTATTTTCTCAGAACACTGAAGCTTTCTTT. Protein: CASSLVFSQNTEAFF. Supplemented by reference TRBV7-8 and TRBJ1-1, the full variable domain reads GAGVSQSPRYKVAKRGQDVALRCDPISGHVSLFWYQQALGQGPEFLTYFQNEAQLDKSGLPSDRFFAERPEGSVSTLKIQRTQQEDSAVYLCASSLVFSQNTEAFFGQGTRLTVV.

This clonotype showed up just a few times. The chain joins TRBV23-1 to TRBJ2-7; D is perhaps TRBD1 or TRBD2 (6 bases each). TRBV23-1 is treated as an ORF (open reading frame) with a function not yet certain. Trimming removed 3 bases from V and 5 bases from J, with 20 bases in between. This CDR3 spans 16 amino acids. CDR3 region: CASSQSGGGGPHEQYF. The CDR3 DNA is TGCGCCAGCAGTCAGTCCGGGGGTGGGGGGCCCCACGAGCAGTACTTC.

The V and J genes are TRBV12-3 or TRBV12-4 and TRBJ1-1; D remains unclear. This CDR3 region has 12 residues. Trimming took 6 bases from V and 4 from J, leaving 9 bases between them. CDR3 sequence reads: CASRSGSTEAFF. The CDR3 coding sequence is TGTGCCAGCAGGTCGGGATCCACTGAAGCTTTCTTT.

The J gene is TRBJ2-7, the V gene TRBV5-1, with D perhaps given as TRBD1 or TRBD2 (5 bases each). There are 15 residues in the CDR3. CDR1 SGHRS and CDR2 YFSETQ come from the germline V gene. V was shortened by 0 bases and J by 5 bases, with 15 bases between the two germline ends. The CDR3 sequence: CASSLGDGAGNEQYV. CDR3 nucleotides: TGCGCCAGCAGCTTGGGGGACGGAGCCGGAAACGAGCAGTACGTC.

The rearrangement links TRBV3-1 to TRBJ1-4; 11 bases map to TRBD1. Germline CDR1 and CDR2: LGHDT and YNNKEL (reference sequence). V shed 4 bases and J 7 bases; nucleotides not matched to a gene: 5. The CDR3 runs 15 residues. The DNA for the CDR3 is TGTGCCAGCAGCCCGGGGACAGGGGGAGGTGAAAAACTGTTTTTT. As protein: CASSPGTGGGEKLFF.

The CDR3 reads CASSAPGLAGINEQFF. The CDR3 DNA is TGTGCCAGCAGCGCTCCAGGACTAGCGGGTATCAATGAGCAGTTCTTC. The rearrangement uses TRBV7-9 and TRBJ2-1; 11 positions agree with TRBD2. Germline CDR1 is SEHNR and CDR2 is FQNEAQ (reference sequence). The CDR3 has 16 residues. V gave up 5 bases and J gave up 6 bases; unmatched junction bases: 9.

This clonotype was found a few times. The CDR3 region has the DNA TGCGCCAGCAGCGAGGACGGTGGCAGTACGCAGTATTTT. It yields the protein CASSEDGGSTQYF. The chain combines TRBV5-1 with TRBJ2-3; no reliable D call. This CDR3 comprises 13 residues. The germline V and J ends were trimmed by 4 bases and 8 bases, with 14 bases remaining between them. The germline V gene has CDR1 SGHRS and CDR2 YFSETQ.

This clonotype was detected only a few times. This chain connects TRBV12-3 or TRBV12-4 to TRBJ1-1; the D is unclear. The CDR3 is 11 amino acids. The V end lost 6 bases, the J end lost 8 bases, and 10 bases lay between the germline ends. The CDR3: CASSSWGEAFF. The CDR3 DNA is TGTGCCAGCAGCTCATGGGGAGAAGCTTTCTTT.